What follows are 20 T cell receptor beta chains derived from one specimen sequenced in a study of blood T cell repertoires in COVID-19. TCRdb's copy holds only in-frame clones and misses some; the assay was immunoSEQ multiplex PCR. The data contain over 45,000 clones, about 89% of them singletons. The sequenced material came from peripheral blood. The receptors come from a woman aged 60-75 years with active COVID-19.

This clone was observed a handful of times. The genes are TRBV27 and TRBJ2-7, with D hard to call. The CDR3 is 17 amino acids. Germline CDR1 reads MNHEY; CDR2 reads SMNVEV (reference sequence). Trimming took off 0 bases at V and 9 bases at J, with 24 bases between the two ends. As DNA, the CDR3 is TGTGCCAGCAGTTTATCGTCCCCGGCAGGCTCTAAGGATGGGCAGTACTTC. Amino acid sequence: CASSLSSPAGSKDGQYF.

The V and J genes are TRBV19 and TRBJ2-3, with TRBD2 matching 16 bases. This CDR3 region has 19 residues. V was clipped by 6 bases and J by 1 base; unmatched bases: 10. Germline CDR1 is LNHDA and CDR2 is SQIVND (reference sequence). CDR3 protein: CASRLTGLAGGHRTDTQYF. The CDR3 coding sequence is TGTGCCAGTAGGCTTACGGGACTAGCGGGGGGGCATCGCACAGATACGCAGTATTTT.

The DNA of the CDR3 is TGTGCCAGCTCAGGCCGGACAGAGAACACTGAAGCTTTCTTT. It codes for CASSGRTENTEAFF. The J gene is TRBJ1-1, the V gene TRBV18, with TRBD1 as a possible D gene (6 bases). This CDR3 has 14 residues. CDR1 and CDR2 from the germline V gene are KGHSH and LQKENI. Deletions cut 5 bases from V and 1 base from J, with 11 bases between.

This chain uses TRBV12-5 with TRBJ2-7; D remains unclear. V was shortened by 6 bases and J by 5 bases, with 20 bases between the two germline ends. Germline lookup yields CDR1 LGHNT and CDR2 FRNRAP. There are 15 residues in the CDR3. As DNA, the CDR3 is TGTGCTAGTGGCCGAGCCGGGTCCCGAGCGAACGAGCAGTACTTC. Amino acid sequence: CASGRAGSRANEQYF. The complete variable domain, with remaining parts taken from reference TRBV12-5 and TRBJ2-7, reads DARVTQTPRHKVTEMGQEVTMRCQPILGHNTVFWYRQTMMQGLELLAYFRNRAPLDDSGMPKDRFSAEMPDATLATLKIQPSEPRDSAVYFCASGRAGSRANEQYFGPGTRLTVT.

The chain links TRBV18 to TRBJ1-1; D might be TRBD1 (5 bases). The CDR3 contains 15 residues. Looked up from germline, CDR1 is KGHSH and CDR2 is LQKENI. Trimming took 3 bases from V and 2 from J, leaving 13 bases between them. The CDR3: CASSPPGRGNTEAFF. In nucleotides, the CDR3 is TGTGCCAGCTCACCCCCAGGGCGGGGTAACACTGAAGCTTTCTTT.

This rearrangement joins TRBV18 to TRBJ1-4; TRBD1 is a possible D gene (6 bases). Germline V lookup: CDR1 KGHSH, CDR2 LQKENI. V was clipped by 3 bases and J by 4 bases, with 18 bases between them. The CDR3 loop spans 17 amino acids. For the CDR3, the DNA is TGTGCCAGCTCACCGCGGGCCGTACAGGGAAATAATGAAAAACTGTTTTTT. As protein: CASSPRAVQGNNEKLFF.

This clone was counted a few times. V usage is TRBV6-5 and J usage is TRBJ1-3; 7 bases agree with TRBD1. Germline CDR1 reads MNHEY; CDR2 reads SVGAGI. CDR3 length: 16 residues. The trim removed 0 bases at V and 2 bases at J, leaving 4 bases unmatched. The chain's CDR3 is CASSYSKQGAGNTIYF. Here the CDR3 DNA reads TGTGCCAGCAGTTACTCGAAGCAGGGGGCTGGAAACACCATATATTTT.

For the CDR3, the DNA is TGTGCCAGCAGTTTATGGGACAGTAGCACAGATACGCAGTATTTT. As protein: CASSLWDSSTDTQYF. V gene TRBV27 combines with J gene TRBJ2-3; 7 bases are a match to TRBD1. The V and J ends lost 1 base and 0 bases, in that order; junction bases with no gene match: 1. Germline V gene data show CDR1 as MNHEY and CDR2 as SMNVEV (reference sequence). This CDR3 contains 15 residues.

V and J are TRBV7-9 and TRBJ1-3, with D unclear. The CDR3 is 14 residues long. CDR1 is SEHNR, CDR2 FQNEAQ, per germline (reference sequence). V lost 0 bases and J 2 bases, leaving 5 bases between the germline ends. The CDR3 nucleotides are TGTGCCAGCAGCTTAGCAGCAACTGGAAACACCATATATTTT. Translating gives CASSLAATGNTIYF.

The rearrangement links TRBV4-1 to TRBJ1-4, with TRBD1 as a possible D gene (6 bases). V lost 4 bases and J 0 bases, leaving 12 bases between the germline ends. CDR3 length: 16 amino acids. Germline-derived CDR1 and CDR2 are MGHRA and YSYEKL. The CDR3 nucleotides are TGCGCCAGCAGCCTAGAGGGGGGTGCAACTAATGAAAAACTGTTTTTT. This gives the protein CASSLEGGATNEKLFF.

In this sample, this clone turned up a few times. The V and J genes are TRBV5-1 and TRBJ1-1, with 8 bases matching TRBD1. The CDR3 spans 15 residues. CDR1 and CDR2 (germline): SGHRS, YFSETQ. Germline trimming cut 3 bases from V and 5 bases from J; bases unmatched to any gene: 9. CDR3 in amino acids: CASSSQGAGGTEAFF. The CDR3 DNA sequence: TGCGCCAGCAGCTCGCAGGGGGCAGGAGGTACTGAAGCTTTCTTT.

The chain links TRBV5-1 to TRBJ1-4, with D perhaps TRBD1 (5 bases). V was shortened by 0 bases and J by 12 bases, with 15 bases between the two germline ends. The length of the CDR3 is 14 residues. Per germline, CDR1 SGHRS and CDR2 YFSETQ. Here the CDR3 reads CASSLASPRGELFF. The CDR3 DNA reads TGCGCCAGCAGCTTGGCCTCCCCCCGGGGGGAACTGTTTTTT.

The chain joins TRBV27 to TRBJ1-1; D is unclear. CDR1 is MNHEY and CDR2 is SMNVEV in the germline V gene (reference sequence). V was shortened by 4 bases and J by 0 bases, with 6 bases between the two germline ends. This CDR3 has 13 amino acids. Written as DNA, the CDR3 is TGTGCCAGCAGTTCCCATTTGAACACTGAAGCTTTCTTT. Amino acid sequence: CASSSHLNTEAFF.

This chain uses TRBV3-1 (or the pseudogene TRBV3-2) with TRBJ1-2; the match to TRBD1 covers 7 bases. Germline CDR1 is LGHDT and CDR2 is YNNKEL (reference sequence). The length of the CDR3 is 15 residues. With 7 bases clipped from V and 2 bases from J, the junction kept 10 bases outside the gene matches. The chain's CDR3 is CASTPSTGTNYGYTF. The CDR3 bases are TGTGCCAGCACACCCTCGACAGGGACCAACTATGGCTACACCTTC.

This chain connects TRBV30 to TRBJ2-7; TRBD1 matches at 7 bases. Trimming removed 1 base from V and 1 base from J; junction bases left unmatched: 7. CDR3 length equals 15 residues. CDR1 and CDR2 from the germline V gene are GTSNPN and SVGIG (reference sequence). CDR3 residues: CAWSGDSLASYEQYF. The CDR3 DNA reads TGTGCCTGGAGTGGGGACAGCCTCGCATCCTACGAGCAGTACTTC.

The rearrangement joins TRBV5-1 to TRBJ1-3; D call uncertain. Trimming pared 3 bases from V and 3 bases from J, leaving 10 bases between. Germline V gives CDR1 SGHRS, CDR2 YFSETQ. The CDR3 length is 14 residues. The CDR3 bases are TGCGCCAGCAGCTCCCAAGGAGGTGGAAACACCATATATTTT. Translated: CASSSQGGGNTIYF.

The J gene is TRBJ2-2, the V gene TRBV19; 9 nucleotides align to TRBD1. Germline CDR1 and CDR2: LNHDA and SQIVND (reference sequence). The CDR3 contains 14 residues. The trim removed 7 bases at V and 5 bases at J, leaving 5 bases unmatched. The CDR3 DNA reads TGTGCCAGTAAGGGGGACAGGGAGACCGGGGAGCTGTTTTTT. Translated, it gives CASKGDRETGELFF.

V and J are TRBV5-1 and TRBJ1-5; D is undetermined. Trimming left V 0 bases short and J 7 bases short, with 11 bases between. Germline lookup yields CDR1 SGHRS and CDR2 YFSETQ. The CDR3 spans 14 residues. CDR3 region: CASSLEGGSQPQHF. Here the CDR3 DNA reads TGCGCCAGCAGCTTGGAGGGAGGGTCCCAGCCCCAGCATTTT.

V gene TRBV5-4 combines with J gene TRBJ1-6; TRBD1 aligns across 8 bases. From germline, CDR1 is SGHNT and CDR2 YYREEE (reference sequence). V lost 4 bases to trimming and J lost 7 bases; unmatched junction nucleotides: 7. The CDR3 has 15 residues. The CDR3 spells CASSQPGQENSPLHF. CDR3 nucleotides: TGTGCCAGCAGCCAGCCGGGACAGGAGAATTCACCCCTCCACTTT.

The chain carries TRBV7-2 and TRBJ2-5; 8 bases match TRBD1. The ends lost 4 bases at V and 7 bases at J; junction bases unmatched: 8. This CDR3 is 14 amino acids long. Looked up from germline, CDR1 is SGHTA and CDR2 is FQGNSA. The CDR3 nucleotides read TGTGCCAGCAGCTACGGGGACAGGCGGGCGACCCAGTACTTC. It codes for CASSYGDRRATQYF.